The rows below give T cell receptor beta chains drawn from one sample of a study of T-cell reconstitution after alpha-beta-depleted transplantation in children. Using its own MiXCR run on the PCR reads, TCRdb lists one record per CDR3 protein. The table lists more than 15,000 distinct CDR3 sequences, over 5% of them singletons. The material was PBMCs, obtained before TCRalphabeta/CD19-depleted stem cell transplant. Receptors were obtained from a boy between 10 and 17 years old with acute lymphoblastic leukemia, due to receive a stem cell transplant. CDR3s include the opening cysteine and the closing phenylalanine or tryptophan. A D gene is named only where the DNA matches it firmly. The size of a clone is reported for some rows only, either as once, few or many, or as a class for expanded clones.

J gene	D gene	clone size	V gene	CDR3 protein	CDR3 DNA
TRBJ1-2	NA	many	TRBV20-1	CSARKVGYTF	TGCAGTGCTAGGAAGGTTGGCTACACCTTC
TRBJ2-6	TRBD1	many	TRBV5-1	CASSFQTGTGVAGANVLTF	TGCGCCAGCAGCTTCCAGACCGGGACAGGGGTTGCTGGGGCCAACGTCCTGACTTTC
TRBJ1-3	TRBD1	many	TRBV7-8	CASSLAGTGGNTIYF	TGTGCCAGCAGCTTAGCTGGGACAGGGGGGAACACCATATATTTT
TRBJ1-1	NA	many	TRBV7-9	CASSFVRTEAFF	TGTGCCAGCAGCTTTGTTCGAACTGAAGCTTTCTTT
TRBJ2-3	TRBD1	many	TRBV29-1	CSVRLRGNTQYF	TGCAGCGTTCGCCTCAGGGGGAATACGCAGTATTTT
TRBJ2-1	TRBD2	many	TRBV29-1	CSVAPPPSGGSYNEQFF	TGCAGCGTTGCTCCGCCCCCTAGCGGGGGGTCTTACAATGAGCAGTTCTTC
TRBJ2-7	NA	many	TRBV7-9	CASSPFTGGLYEQYF	TGTGCCAGCAGCCCCTTCACCGGAGGATTATACGAGCAGTACTTC
TRBJ2-1	TRBD1	many	TRBV7-9	CASSLAVDRDEQFF	TGTGCCAGCAGCTTAGCCGTGGACAGGGATGAGCAGTTCTTC
TRBJ2-1	NA	many	TRBV14	CASSQEDWTPYNEQFF	TGTGCCAGCAGCCAAGAAGATTGGACACCCTACAATGAGCAGTTCTTC
TRBJ2-7	NA	many	TRBV9	CASSVDFSHYEQYF	TGTGCCAGCAGCGTAGATTTCAGCCACTACGAGCAGTACTTC
TRBJ2-7	NA	many	TRBV4-1	CASSLADPTYEQYF	TGCGCCAGCAGCCTCGCCGATCCTACCTACGAGCAGTACTTC
TRBJ2-3	NA	many	TRBV20-1	CSASFDTDTQYF	TGCAGTGCTAGCTTTGACACAGATACGCAGTATTTT
TRBJ1-5	TRBD1	many	TRBV4-3	CASSQDVPPGYNRGGPESNQPQHF	TGCGCCAGCAGCCAAGATGTTCCGCCCGGGTACAACAGGGGGGGGCCGGAAAGCAATCAGCCCCAGCATTTT
TRBJ2-2	TRBD1	NA	TRBV5-3	CAIGPGQLTGELFF	TGTGCCATCGGCCCGGGACAGCTAACCGGGGAGCTGTTTTTT
TRBJ2-5	TRBD1	many	TRBV5-4	CASSRGTGQETQYF	TGTGCCAGCAGCAGAGGGACAGGGCAAGAGACCCAGTACTTC
TRBJ2-7	NA	many	TRBV9	CASSRDGDEQYF	TGTGCCAGCAGCCGGGATGGGGACGAGCAGTACTTC
TRBJ2-2	NA	NA	TRBV5-6	CASSPGFVRGTGELFF	TGTGCCAGCAGCCCCGGGTTCGTCAGGGGCACCGGGGAGCTGTTTTTT
TRBJ2-1	NA	many	TRBV7-2	CASSLASGVNYNEQFF	TGTGCCAGCAGCTTAGCCTCCGGGGTTAACTACAATGAGCAGTTCTTC
TRBJ2-1	TRBD2	few	TRBV10-3	CAIRSGLASSYNEQFF	TGTGCCATCAGATCGGGACTAGCGAGCTCCTACAATGAGCAGTTCTTC